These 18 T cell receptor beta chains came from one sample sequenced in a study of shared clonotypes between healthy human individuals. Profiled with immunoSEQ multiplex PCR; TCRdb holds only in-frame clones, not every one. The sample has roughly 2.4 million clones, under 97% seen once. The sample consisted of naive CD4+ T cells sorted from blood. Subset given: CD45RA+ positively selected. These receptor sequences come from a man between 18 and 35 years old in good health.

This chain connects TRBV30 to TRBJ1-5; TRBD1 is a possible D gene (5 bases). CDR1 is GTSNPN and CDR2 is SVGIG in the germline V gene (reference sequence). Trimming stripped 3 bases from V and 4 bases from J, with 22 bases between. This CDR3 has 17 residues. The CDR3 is CAWSPLGRGSRNQPQHF. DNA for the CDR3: TGTGCCTGGAGCCCCCTCGGGAGGGGCTCAAGGAATCAGCCCCAGCATTTT.

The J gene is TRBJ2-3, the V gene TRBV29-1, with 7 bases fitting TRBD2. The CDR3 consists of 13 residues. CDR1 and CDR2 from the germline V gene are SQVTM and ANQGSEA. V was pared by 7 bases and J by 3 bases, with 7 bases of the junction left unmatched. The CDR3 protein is CSADRLATDTQYF. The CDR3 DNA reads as TGCAGCGCCGATAGACTAGCTACAGATACGCAGTATTTT.

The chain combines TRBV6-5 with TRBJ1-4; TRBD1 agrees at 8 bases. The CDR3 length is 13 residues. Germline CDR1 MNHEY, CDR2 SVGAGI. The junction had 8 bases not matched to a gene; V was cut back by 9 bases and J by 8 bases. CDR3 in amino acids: CASRTGGGEKLFF. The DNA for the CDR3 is TGTGCCAGTAGAACAGGGGGAGGAGAAAAACTGTTTTTT.

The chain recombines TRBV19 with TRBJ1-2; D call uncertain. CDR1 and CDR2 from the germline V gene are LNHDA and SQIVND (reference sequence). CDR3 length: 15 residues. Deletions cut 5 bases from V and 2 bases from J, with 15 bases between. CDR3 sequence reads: CASSVSRTPNYGYTF. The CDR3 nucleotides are TGTGCCAGTAGTGTATCGCGGACTCCAAACTATGGCTACACCTTC. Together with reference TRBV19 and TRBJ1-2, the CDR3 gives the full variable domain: DGGITQSPKYLFRKEGQNVTLSCEQNLNHDAMYWYRQDPGQGLRLIYYSQIVNDFQKGDIAEGYSVSREKKESFPLTVTSAQKNPTAFYLCASSVSRTPNYGYTFGSGTRLTVV.

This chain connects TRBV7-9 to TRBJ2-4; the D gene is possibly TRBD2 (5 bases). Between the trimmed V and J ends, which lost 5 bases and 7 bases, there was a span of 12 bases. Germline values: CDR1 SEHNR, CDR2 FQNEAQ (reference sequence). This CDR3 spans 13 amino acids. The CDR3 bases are TGTGCCAGCAGCCCTCAACCGGGGAACATTCAGTACTTC. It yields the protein CASSPQPGNIQYF.

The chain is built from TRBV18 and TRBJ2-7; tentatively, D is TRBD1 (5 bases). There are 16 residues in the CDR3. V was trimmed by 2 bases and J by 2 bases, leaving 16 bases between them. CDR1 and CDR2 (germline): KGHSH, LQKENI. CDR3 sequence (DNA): TGTGCCAGCTCACCATCAGGGATTTCCCCCACCTACGAGCAGTACTTC. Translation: CASSPSGISPTYEQYF.

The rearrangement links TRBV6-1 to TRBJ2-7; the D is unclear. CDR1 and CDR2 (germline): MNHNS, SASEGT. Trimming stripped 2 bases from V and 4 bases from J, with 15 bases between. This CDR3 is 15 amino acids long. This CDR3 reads CASSELRAAAYEQYF. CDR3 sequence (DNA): TGTGCCAGCAGTGAATTAAGGGCCGCGGCGTACGAGCAGTACTTC.

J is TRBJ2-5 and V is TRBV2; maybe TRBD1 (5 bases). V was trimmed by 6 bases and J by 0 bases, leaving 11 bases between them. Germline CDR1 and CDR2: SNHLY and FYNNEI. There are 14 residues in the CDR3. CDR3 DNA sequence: TGTGCCAGCAGCACCACAGGAAACCAAGAGACCCAGTACTTC. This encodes CASSTTGNQETQYF.

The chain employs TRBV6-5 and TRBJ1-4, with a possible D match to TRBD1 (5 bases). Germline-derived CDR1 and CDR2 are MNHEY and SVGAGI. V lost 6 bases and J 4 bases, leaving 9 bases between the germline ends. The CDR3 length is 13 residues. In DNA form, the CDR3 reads TGTGCCAGCAGAGGGGCCCGTAATGAAAAACTGTTTTTT. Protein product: CASRGARNEKLFF.

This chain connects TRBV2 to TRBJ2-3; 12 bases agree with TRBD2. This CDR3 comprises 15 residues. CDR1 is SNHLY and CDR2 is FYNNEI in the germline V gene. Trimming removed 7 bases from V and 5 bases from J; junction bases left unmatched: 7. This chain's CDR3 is CASMRRGLAGDTQYF. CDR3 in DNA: TGTGCCAGCATGAGGCGGGGACTAGCGGGAGATACGCAGTATTTT. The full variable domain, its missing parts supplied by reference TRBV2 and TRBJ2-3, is EPEVTQTPSHQVTQMGQEVILRCVPISNHLYFYWYRQILGQKVEFLVSFYNNEISEKSEIFDDQFSVERPDGSNFTLKIRSTKLEDSAMYFCASMRRGLAGDTQYFGPGTRLTVL.

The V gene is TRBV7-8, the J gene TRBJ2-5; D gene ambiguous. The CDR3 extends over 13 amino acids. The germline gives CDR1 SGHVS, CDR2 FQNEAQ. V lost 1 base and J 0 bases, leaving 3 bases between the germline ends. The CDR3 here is CASSLGNQETQYF. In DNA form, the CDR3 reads TGTGCCAGCAGCTTAGGGAACCAAGAGACCCAGTACTTC.

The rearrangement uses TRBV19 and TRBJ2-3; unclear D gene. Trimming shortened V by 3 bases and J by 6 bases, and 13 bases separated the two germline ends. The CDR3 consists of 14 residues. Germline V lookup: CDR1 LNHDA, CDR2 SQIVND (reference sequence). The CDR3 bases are TGTGCCAGTAGTATTAATTGGGGTGTGGATACGCAGTATTTT. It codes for CASSINWGVDTQYF.

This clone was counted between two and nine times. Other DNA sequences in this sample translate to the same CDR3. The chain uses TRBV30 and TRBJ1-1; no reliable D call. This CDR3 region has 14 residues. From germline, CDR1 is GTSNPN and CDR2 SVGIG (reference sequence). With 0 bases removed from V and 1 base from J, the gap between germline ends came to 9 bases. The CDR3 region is CAWSVRRSNTEAFF. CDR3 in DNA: TGTGCCTGGAGTGTAAGGCGGTCGAACACTGAAGCTTTCTTT. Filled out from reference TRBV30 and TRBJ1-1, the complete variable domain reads SQTIHQWPATLVQPVGSPLSLECTVEGTSNPNLYWYRQAAGRGLQLLFYSVGIGQISSEVPQNLSASRPQDRQFILSSKKLLLSDSGFYLCAWSVRRSNTEAFFGQGTRLTVV.

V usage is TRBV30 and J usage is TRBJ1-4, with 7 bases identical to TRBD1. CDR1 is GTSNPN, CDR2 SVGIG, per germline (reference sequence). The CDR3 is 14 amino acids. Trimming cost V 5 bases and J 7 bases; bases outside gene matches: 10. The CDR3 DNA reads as TGTGCCTGGCAAGAGACAGGGCGAGGTGAAAAACTGTTTTTT. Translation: CAWQETGRGEKLFF.

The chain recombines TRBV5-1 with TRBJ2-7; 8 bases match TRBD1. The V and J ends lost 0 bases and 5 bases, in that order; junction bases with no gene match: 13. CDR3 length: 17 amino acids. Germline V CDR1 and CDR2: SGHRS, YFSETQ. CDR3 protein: CASSLADRGPRGNEQYF. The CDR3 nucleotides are TGCGCCAGCAGCTTGGCCGACAGGGGACCTCGGGGGAACGAGCAGTACTTC.

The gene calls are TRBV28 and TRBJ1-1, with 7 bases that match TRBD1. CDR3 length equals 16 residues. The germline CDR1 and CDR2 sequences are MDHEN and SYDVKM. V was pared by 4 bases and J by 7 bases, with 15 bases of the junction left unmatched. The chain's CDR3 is CASSSGQLAGGDEAFF. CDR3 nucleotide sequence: TGTGCCAGCAGTTCGGGACAGCTAGCCGGGGGAGATGAAGCTTTCTTT.

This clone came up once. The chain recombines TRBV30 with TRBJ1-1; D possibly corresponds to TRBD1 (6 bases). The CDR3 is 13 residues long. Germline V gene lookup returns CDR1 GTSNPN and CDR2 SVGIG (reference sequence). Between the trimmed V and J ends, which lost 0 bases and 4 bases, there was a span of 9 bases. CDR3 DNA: TGTGCCTGGAGTGTAAAGGGGGGCACTGAAGCTTTCTTT. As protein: CAWSVKGGTEAFF.

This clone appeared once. In DNA, the CDR3 is TGTGCCAGCAGTGATTCACCGGGGAACTATGGCTACACCTTC. This encodes CASSDSPGNYGYTF. The rearrangement joins TRBV6-1 to TRBJ1-2; D uncertain. The CDR3 loop spans 14 amino acids. V was pared by 3 bases and J by 2 bases, with 10 bases between. Looked up from germline, CDR1 is MNHNS and CDR2 is SASEGT.